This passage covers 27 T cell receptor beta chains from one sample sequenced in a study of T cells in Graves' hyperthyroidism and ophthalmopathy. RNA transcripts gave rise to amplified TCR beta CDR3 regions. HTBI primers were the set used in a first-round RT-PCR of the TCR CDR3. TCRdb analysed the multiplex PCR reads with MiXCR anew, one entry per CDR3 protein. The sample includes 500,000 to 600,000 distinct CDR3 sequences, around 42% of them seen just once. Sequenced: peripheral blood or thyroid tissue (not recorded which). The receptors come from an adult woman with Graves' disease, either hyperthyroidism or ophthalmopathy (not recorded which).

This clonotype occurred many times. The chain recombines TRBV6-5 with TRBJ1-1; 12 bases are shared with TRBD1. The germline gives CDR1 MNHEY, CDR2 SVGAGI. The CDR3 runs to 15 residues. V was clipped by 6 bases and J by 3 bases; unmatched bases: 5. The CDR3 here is CASSRDRGLDTEAFF. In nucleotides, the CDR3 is TGTGCCAGCAGCCGGGACAGGGGGCTCGACACTGAAGCTTTCTTT.

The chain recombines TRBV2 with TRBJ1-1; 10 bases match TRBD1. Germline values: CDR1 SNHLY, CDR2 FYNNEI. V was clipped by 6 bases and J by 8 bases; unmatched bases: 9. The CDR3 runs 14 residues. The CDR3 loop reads CASRDPGQGTEAFF. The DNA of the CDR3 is TGTGCCAGCAGGGACCCGGGACAGGGGACCGAAGCTTTCTTT.

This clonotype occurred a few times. This CDR3 reads CASSEGLPVMELFF. The CDR3 nucleotides are TGTGCCAGCAGTGAAGGCCTCCCTGTGATGGAGCTGTTTTTT. The chain has TRBV25-1 and TRBJ2-2, with D uncertain. The CDR3 spans 14 residues. Trimming stripped 2 bases from V and 10 bases from J, with 14 bases between. The germline V gene encodes CDR1 MGHDK and CDR2 SYGVNS. The full variable domain, its missing parts supplied by reference TRBV25-1 and TRBJ2-2, is EADIYQTPRYLVIGTGKKITLECSQTMGHDKMYWYQQDPGMELHLIHYSYGVNSTEKGDLSSESTVSRIRTEHFPLTLESARPSHTSQYLCASSEGLPVMELFFGEGSRLTVL.

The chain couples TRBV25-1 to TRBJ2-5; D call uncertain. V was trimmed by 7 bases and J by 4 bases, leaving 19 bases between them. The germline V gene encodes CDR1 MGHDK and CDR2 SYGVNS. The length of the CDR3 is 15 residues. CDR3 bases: TGTGCCAGCACCCTTCTCGGTGAGGCCTCAGAGACCCAGTACTTC. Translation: CASTLLGEASETQYF.

The CDR3 coding sequence is TGTGCCAGCAGCTTTTTGACTAGCGGTATCAATGAGCAGTTCTTC. Its protein is CASSFLTSGINEQFF. The chain recombines TRBV7-9 with TRBJ2-1; 9 bases are shared with TRBD2. The V and J ends lost 3 bases and 6 bases, in that order; junction bases with no gene match: 6. This CDR3 comprises 15 residues. Germline CDR1 is SEHNR and CDR2 is FQNEAQ (reference sequence).

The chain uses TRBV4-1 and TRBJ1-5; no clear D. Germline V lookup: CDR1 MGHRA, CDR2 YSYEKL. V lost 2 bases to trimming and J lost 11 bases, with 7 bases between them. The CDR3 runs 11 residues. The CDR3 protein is CASSQQETQHF. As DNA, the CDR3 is TGCGCCAGCAGCCAACAAGAGACCCAGCATTTT.

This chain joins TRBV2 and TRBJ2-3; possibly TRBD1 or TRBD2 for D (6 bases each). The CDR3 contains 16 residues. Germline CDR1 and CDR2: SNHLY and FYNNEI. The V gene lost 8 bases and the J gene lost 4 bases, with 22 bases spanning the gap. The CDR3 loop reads CASLVGGASTADTQYF. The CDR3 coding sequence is TGTGCCAGCCTAGTGGGGGGCGCGTCGACGGCAGATACGCAGTATTTT.

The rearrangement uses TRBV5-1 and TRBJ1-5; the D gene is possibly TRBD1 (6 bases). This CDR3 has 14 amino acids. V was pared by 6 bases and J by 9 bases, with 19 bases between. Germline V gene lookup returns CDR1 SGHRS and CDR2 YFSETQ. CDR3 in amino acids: CASTQPGGARPQHF. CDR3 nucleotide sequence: TGCGCCAGCACCCAACCTGGGGGGGCGCGGCCCCAGCATTTT.

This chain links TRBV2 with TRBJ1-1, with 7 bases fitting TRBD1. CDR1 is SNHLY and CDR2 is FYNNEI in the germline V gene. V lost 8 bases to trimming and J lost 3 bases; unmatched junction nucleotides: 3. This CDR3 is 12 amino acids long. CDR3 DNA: TGTGCCAGCGAGGGGGCAGACACTGAAGCTTTCTTT. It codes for CASEGADTEAFF.

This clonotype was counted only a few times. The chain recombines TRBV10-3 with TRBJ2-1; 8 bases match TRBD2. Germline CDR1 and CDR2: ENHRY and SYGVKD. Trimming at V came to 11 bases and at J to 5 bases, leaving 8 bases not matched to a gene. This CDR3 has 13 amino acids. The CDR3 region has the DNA TGTGCCTCGGCGGGACTAGATAACAATGAGCAGTTCTTC. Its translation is CASAGLDNNEQFF.

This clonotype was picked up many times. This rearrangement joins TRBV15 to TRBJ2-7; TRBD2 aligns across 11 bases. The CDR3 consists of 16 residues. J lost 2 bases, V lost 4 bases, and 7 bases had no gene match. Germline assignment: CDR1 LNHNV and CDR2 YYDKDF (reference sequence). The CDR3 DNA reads TGTGCCACCAGCACCCCCGGGACTAGCGGAACCTACGAGCAGTACTTC. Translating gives CATSTPGTSGTYEQYF.

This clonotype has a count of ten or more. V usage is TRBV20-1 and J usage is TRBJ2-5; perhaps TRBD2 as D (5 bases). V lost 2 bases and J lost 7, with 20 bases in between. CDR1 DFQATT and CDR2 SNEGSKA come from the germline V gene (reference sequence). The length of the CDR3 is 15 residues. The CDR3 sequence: CSARSRGYQGGTQYF. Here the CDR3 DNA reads TGCAGTGCTAGATCTAGAGGGTATCAAGGAGGGACCCAGTACTTC.

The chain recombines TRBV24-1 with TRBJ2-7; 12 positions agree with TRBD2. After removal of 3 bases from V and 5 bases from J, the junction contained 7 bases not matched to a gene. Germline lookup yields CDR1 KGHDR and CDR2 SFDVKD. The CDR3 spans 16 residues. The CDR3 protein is CATSDTTSGSIHEQYF. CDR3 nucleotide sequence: TGTGCCACCAGTGATACGACTAGCGGGAGCATCCACGAGCAGTACTTC.

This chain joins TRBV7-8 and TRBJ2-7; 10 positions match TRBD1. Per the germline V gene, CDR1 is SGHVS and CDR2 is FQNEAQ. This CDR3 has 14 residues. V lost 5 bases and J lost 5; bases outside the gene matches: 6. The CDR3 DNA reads TGTGCCAGCAGCCCGGGACAGGGGCGAGACGAGCAGTACTTC. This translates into CASSPGQGRDEQYF.

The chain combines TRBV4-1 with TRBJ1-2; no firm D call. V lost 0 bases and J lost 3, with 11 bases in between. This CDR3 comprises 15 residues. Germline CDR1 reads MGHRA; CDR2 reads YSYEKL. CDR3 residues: CASSQESRVDYGYTF. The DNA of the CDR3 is TGCGCCAGCAGCCAAGAATCCCGGGTCGACTATGGCTACACCTTC.

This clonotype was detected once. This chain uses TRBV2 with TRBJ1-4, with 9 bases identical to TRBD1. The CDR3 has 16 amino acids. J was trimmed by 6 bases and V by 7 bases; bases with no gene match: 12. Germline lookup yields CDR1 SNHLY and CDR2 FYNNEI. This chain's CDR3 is CASIDRGTPRDEKLFF. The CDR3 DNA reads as TGTGCCAGCATTGACAGGGGGACCCCGAGGGATGAAAAACTGTTTTTT.

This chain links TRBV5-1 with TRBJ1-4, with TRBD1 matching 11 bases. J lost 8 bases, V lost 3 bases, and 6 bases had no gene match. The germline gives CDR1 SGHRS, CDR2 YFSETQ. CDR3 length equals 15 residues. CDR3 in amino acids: CASSSEGQGGEKLFF. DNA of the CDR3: TGCGCCAGCAGCTCGGAGGGACAGGGGGGGGAAAAACTGTTTTTT.

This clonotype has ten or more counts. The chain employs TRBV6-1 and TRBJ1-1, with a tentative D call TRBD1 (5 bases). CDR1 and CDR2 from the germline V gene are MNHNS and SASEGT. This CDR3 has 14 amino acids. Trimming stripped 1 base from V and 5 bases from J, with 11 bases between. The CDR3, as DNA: TGTGCCAGCAGTGAAGACGAAGGGGTGACTGAAGCTTTCTTT. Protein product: CASSEDEGVTEAFF.

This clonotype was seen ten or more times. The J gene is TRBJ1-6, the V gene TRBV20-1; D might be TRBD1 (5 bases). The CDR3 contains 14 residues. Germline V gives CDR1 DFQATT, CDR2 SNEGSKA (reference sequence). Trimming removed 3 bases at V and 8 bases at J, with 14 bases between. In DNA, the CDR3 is TGCAGTGCTAGTGCAGGGCAGATTGATTCACCCCTCCACTTT. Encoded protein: CSASAGQIDSPLHF.

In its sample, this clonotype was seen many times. The CDR3 here is CASSVDGTGSYEQYF. CDR3 coding DNA: TGTGCCAGCAGCGTAGACGGGACAGGGTCCTACGAGCAGTACTTC. The chain couples TRBV9 to TRBJ2-7; 9 bases match TRBD1. The CDR3 totals 15 residues. The ends lost 0 bases at V and 1 base at J; junction bases unmatched: 2. Germline values: CDR1 SGDLS, CDR2 YYNGEE. Using reference TRBV9 and TRBJ2-7 for the parts outside the CDR3, the full variable domain is DSGVTQTPKHLITATGQRVTLRCSPRSGDLSVYWYQQSLDQGLQFLIQYYNGEERAKGNILERFSAQQFPDLHSELNLSSLELGDSALYFCASSVDGTGSYEQYFGPGTRLTVT.

CDR3 DNA sequence: TGTGCCAGCAGCTTAAATTCAGGTGACAATGAGCAGTTCTTC. It translates to CASSLNSGDNEQFF. The V gene is TRBV7-3, the J gene TRBJ2-7, with D uncertain. The closer fit of TRBJ2-1 to the DNA end suggests the J call may be wrong. The CDR3 covers 14 residues. The germline CDR1 and CDR2 sequences are SGHTA and FQGTGA.

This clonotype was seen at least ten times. This chain's CDR3 is CASALAGEETQYF. In DNA form, the CDR3 reads TGTGCCAGCGCCCTAGCGGGAGAAGAGACCCAGTACTTC. The V and J genes are TRBV2 and TRBJ2-5, with 10 bases lining up with TRBD2. V lost 8 bases, J lost 3 bases, and 3 bases stayed unmatched. CDR3 length: 13 amino acids. Looked up from germline, CDR1 is SNHLY and CDR2 is FYNNEI.

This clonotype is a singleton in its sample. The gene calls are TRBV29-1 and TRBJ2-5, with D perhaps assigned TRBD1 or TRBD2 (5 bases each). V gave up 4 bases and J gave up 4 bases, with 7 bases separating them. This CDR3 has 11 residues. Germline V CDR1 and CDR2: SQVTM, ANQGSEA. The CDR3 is CSVGGTETQYF. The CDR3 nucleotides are TGCAGCGTTGGGGGGACAGAGACCCAGTACTTC.

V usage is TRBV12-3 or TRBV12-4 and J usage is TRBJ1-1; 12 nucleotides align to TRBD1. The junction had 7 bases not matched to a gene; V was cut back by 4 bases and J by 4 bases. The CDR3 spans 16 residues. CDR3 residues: CASSWPGQGAGTEAFF. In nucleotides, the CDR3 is TGTGCCAGCAGTTGGCCGGGACAGGGGGCGGGCACTGAAGCTTTCTTT.

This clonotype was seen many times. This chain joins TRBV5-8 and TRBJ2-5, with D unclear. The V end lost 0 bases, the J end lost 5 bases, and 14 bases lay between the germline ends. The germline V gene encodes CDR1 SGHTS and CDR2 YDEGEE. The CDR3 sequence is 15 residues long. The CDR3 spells CASSLVQFGVETQYF. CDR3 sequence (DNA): TGTGCCAGCAGCTTGGTACAATTCGGAGTGGAGACCCAGTACTTC. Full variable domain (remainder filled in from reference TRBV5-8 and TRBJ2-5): EAGVTQSPTHLIKTRGQQATLRCSPISGHTSVYWYQQALGLGLQFLLWYDEGEERNRGNFPPRFSGRQFPNYSSELNVNALELEDSALYLCASSLVQFGVETQYFGPGTRLLVL.

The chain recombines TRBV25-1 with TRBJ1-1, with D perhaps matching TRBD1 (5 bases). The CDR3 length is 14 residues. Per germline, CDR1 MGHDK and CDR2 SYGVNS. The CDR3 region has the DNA TGTGCTCTACTTCTGGACATTGGGAACACTGAAGCTTTCTTT. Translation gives CALLLDIGNTEAFF.

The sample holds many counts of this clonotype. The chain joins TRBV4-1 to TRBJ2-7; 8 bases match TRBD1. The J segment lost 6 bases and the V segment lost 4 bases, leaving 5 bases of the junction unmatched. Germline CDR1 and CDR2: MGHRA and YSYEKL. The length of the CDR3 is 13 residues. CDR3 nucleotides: TGCGCCAGCAGCCTACCAGGGGGCCGCGAGCAGTACTTC. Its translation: CASSLPGGREQYF.